The T cell receptor beta chain under discussion was sequenced for a study of blood T cell repertoires in COVID-19. The J segment lost 0 bases and the V segment lost 3 bases, leaving 5 bases of the junction unmatched. Germline lookup yields CDR1 SGHRS and CDR2 YFSETQ. This CDR3 spans 16 amino acids. The method was immunoSEQ multiplex PCR; TCRdb's version includes in-frame clones alone and lacks a portion of them. The table records approximately 230,000 clones, roughly 80% of them present only once. This chain joins TRBV5-1 and TRBJ1-4; the match to TRBD1 covers 7 bases. The sequencing sample was made of peripheral blood. This clonotype was sampled from a man older than 75 with acute or convalescent COVID-19. CDR3 sequence (DNA): TGCGCCAGCAGCTCCGGGGACAGATCAACTAATGAAAAACTGTTTTTT. Protein product: CASSSGDRSTNEKLFF.